This T cell receptor beta chain was retrieved from a study of OX40 agonist ivuxolimab in advanced cancers. About the research overall: Patients received ivuxolimab, an intravenous treatment, every 2 weeks at 0.01 to 10 mg/kg.

Study-level points and caveats: No antigen was identified for the clonally expanded peripheral T cells.

Profiled with immunoSEQ multiplex PCR; TCRdb holds only in-frame clones, not every one. The profile covers about 23,000 clones, with more than 80% appearing a single time and about 8.3% taken by the ten largest. Excluded were patients having autoimmune disease history or systemic immunosuppression. Regarding this clone: Its antigen is as yet unknown.

The CDR3 extends over 14 amino acids. The junction had 5 bases not matched to a gene; V was cut back by 7 bases and J by 0 bases. CDR1 LNHDA and CDR2 SQIVND come from the germline V gene (reference sequence). The rearrangement uses TRBV19 and TRBJ1-1, with 7 bases fitting TRBD1. Sequencing was performed on CD4+ or CD8+ T cells sorted from blood, taken in a trial of the OX40 agonist ivuxolimab. The receptor comes from an adult with an advanced solid tumor such as melanoma, head and neck, liver or kidney cancer. CDR3 sequence (DNA): TGTGCCAGTACCCCGACAGGGATGAACACTGAAGCTTTCTTT. Its protein product is CASTPTGMNTEAFF.